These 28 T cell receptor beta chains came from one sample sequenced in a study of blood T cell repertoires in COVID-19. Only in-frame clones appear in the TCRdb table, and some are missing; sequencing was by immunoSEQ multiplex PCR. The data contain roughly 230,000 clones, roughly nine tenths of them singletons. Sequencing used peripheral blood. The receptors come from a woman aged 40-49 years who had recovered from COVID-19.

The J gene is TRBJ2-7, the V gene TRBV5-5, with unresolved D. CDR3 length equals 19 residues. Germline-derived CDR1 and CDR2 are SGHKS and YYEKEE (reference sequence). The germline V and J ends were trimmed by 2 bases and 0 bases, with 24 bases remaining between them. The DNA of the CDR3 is TGTGCCAGCAGCTTCGAACCCCCTTCTACCGTCCTCCACTCCTACGAGCAGTACTTC. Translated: CASSFEPPSTVLHSYEQYF.

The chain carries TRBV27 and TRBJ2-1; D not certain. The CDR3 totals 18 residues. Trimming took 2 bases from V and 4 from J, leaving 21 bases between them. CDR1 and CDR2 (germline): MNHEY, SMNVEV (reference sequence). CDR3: CASSLERSSAVPYNEQFF. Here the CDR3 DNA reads TGTGCCAGCAGTTTAGAGAGATCCTCCGCTGTCCCTTACAATGAGCAGTTCTTC.

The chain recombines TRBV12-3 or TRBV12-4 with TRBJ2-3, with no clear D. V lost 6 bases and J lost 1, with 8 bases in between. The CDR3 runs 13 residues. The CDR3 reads CASRAMGTDTQYF. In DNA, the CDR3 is TGTGCCAGCAGGGCCATGGGCACAGATACGCAGTATTTT.

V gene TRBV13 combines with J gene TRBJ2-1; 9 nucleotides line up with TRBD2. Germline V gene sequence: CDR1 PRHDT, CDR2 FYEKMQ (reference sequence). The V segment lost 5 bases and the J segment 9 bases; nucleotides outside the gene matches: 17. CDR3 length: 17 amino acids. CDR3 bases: TGTGCCAGCAGCGTATCCCCCGGGACTAGCAGTTTGAGTGAGCAGTTCTTC. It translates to CASSVSPGTSSLSEQFF.

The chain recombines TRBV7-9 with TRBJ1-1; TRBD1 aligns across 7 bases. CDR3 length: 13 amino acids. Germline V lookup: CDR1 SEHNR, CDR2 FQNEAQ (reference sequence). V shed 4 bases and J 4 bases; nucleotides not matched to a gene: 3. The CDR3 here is CASSSAGGTEAFF. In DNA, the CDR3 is TGTGCCAGCAGCTCCGCAGGGGGCACTGAAGCTTTCTTT.

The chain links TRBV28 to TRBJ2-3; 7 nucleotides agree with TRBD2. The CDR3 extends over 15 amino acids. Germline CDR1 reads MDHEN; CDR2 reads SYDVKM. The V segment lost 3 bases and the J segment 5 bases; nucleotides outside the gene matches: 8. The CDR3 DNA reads TGTGCCAGCAGTTTCTCCGGGAGGCCTGGAGATACGCAGTATTTT. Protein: CASSFSGRPGDTQYF.

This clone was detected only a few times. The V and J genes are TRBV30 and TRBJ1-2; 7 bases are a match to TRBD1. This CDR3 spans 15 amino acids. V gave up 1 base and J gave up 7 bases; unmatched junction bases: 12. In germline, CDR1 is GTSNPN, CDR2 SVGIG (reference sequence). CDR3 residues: CAWSASQGLWGGYTF. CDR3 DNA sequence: TGTGCCTGGAGTGCCTCACAGGGGCTTTGGGGTGGCTACACCTTC. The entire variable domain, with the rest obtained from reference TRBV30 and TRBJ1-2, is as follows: SQTIHQWPATLVQPVGSPLSLECTVEGTSNPNLYWYRQAAGRGLQLLFYSVGIGQISSEVPQNLSASRPQDRQFILSSKKLLLSDSGFYLCAWSASQGLWGGYTFGSGTRLTVV.

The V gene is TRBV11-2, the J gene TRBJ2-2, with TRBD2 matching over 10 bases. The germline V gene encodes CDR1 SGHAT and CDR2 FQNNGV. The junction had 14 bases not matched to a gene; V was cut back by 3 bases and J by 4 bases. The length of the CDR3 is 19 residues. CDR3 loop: CASSFGERGGRIVTGELFF. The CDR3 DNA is TGTGCCAGCAGCTTTGGAGAGCGGGGGGGCCGTATTGTCACCGGGGAGCTGTTTTTT.

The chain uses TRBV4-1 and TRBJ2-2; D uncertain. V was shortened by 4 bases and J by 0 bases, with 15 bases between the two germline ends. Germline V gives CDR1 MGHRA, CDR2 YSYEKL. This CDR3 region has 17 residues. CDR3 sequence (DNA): TGCGCCAGCAGCCCGACCCATATCAGGCCGAACACCGGGGAGCTGTTTTTT. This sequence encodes CASSPTHIRPNTGELFF.

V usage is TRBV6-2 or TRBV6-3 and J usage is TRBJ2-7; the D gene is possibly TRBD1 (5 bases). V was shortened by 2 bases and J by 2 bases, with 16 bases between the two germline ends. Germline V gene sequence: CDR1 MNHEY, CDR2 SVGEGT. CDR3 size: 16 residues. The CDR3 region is CASSYAQGNFPYEQYV. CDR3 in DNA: TGTGCCAGCAGTTACGCCCAGGGAAATTTTCCCTACGAGCAGTACGTC.

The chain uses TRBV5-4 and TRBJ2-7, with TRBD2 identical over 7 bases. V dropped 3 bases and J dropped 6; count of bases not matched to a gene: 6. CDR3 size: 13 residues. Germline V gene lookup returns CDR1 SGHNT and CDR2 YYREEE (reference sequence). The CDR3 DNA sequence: TGTGCCAGCAGCTCGGGACTAAACCTCGAGCAGTACGTC. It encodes CASSSGLNLEQYV.

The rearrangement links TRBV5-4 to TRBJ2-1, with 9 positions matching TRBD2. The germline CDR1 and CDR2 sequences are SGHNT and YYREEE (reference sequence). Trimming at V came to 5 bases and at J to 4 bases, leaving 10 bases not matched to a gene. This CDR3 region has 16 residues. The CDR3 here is CASRPSERGAYNEQFF. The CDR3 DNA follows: TGTGCCAGCAGGCCGAGTGAGCGGGGGGCATACAATGAGCAGTTCTTC.

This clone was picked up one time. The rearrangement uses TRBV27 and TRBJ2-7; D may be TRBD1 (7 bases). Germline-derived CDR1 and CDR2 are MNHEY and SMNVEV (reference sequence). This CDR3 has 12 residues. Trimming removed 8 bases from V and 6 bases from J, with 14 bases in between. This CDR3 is CASQNQGGEQYF. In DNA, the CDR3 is TGTGCCAGCCAAAACCAGGGGGGCGAGCAGTACTTC.

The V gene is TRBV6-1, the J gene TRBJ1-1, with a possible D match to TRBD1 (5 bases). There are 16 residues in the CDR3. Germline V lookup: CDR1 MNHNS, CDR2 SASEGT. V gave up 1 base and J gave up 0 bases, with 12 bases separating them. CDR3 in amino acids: CASSEGGATLNTEAFF. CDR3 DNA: TGTGCCAGCAGTGAAGGGGGCGCCACCCTGAACACTGAAGCTTTCTTT.

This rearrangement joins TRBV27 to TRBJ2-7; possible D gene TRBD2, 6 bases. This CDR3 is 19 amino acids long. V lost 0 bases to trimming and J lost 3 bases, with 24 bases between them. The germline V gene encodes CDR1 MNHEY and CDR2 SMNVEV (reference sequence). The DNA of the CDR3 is TGTGCCAGCAGTTTATCGGAATCGGGAGAAGGGTCCCTTTACTACGAGCAGTACGTC. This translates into CASSLSESGEGSLYYEQYV.

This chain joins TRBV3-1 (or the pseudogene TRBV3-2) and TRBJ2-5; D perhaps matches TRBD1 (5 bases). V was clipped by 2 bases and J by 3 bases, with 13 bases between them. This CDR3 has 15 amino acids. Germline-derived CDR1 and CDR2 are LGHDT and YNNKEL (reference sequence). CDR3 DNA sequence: TGTGCCAGCAGCCAACAGGGTATTGGAGAAGAGACCCAGTACTTC. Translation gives CASSQQGIGEETQYF.

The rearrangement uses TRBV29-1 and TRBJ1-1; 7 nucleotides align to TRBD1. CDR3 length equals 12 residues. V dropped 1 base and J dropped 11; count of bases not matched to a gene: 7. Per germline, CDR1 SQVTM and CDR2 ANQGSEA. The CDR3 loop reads CSVEVTGDLAFF. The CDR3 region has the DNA TGCAGCGTTGAAGTTACAGGGGACCTGGCTTTCTTT.

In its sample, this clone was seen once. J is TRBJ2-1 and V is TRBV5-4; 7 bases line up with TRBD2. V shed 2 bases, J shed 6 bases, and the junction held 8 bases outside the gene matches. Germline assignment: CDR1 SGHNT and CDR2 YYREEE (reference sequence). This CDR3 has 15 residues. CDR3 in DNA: TGTGCCAGCAGCTTAGGGGCTAGCGGATTCAATGAGCAGTTCTTC. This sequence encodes CASSLGASGFNEQFF.

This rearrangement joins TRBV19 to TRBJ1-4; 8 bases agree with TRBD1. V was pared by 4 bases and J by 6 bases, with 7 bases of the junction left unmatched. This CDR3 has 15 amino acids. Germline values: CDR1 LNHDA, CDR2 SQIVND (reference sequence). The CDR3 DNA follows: TGTGCCAGTAGTAGTTCACCGACAGGGGATGAAAAACTGTTTTTT. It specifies CASSSSPTGDEKLFF. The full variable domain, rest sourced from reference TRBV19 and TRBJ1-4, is DGGITQSPKYLFRKEGQNVTLSCEQNLNHDAMYWYRQDPGQGLRLIYYSQIVNDFQKGDIAEGYSVSREKKESFPLTVTSAQKNPTAFYLCASSSSPTGDEKLFFGSGTQLSVL.

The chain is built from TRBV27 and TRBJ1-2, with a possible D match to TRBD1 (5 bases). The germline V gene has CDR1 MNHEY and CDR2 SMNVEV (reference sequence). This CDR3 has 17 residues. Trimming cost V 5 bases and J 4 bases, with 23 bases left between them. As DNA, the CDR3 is TGTGCCAGCAGTGCCACAGGACCGATCCAACTGGGCTATGGCTACACCTTC. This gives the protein CASSATGPIQLGYGYTF.

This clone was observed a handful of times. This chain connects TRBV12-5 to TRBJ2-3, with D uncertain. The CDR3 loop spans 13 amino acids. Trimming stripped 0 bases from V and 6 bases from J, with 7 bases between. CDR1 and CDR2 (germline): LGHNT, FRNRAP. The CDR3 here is CASGLVAPDTQYF. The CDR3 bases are TGTGCTAGTGGTTTGGTGGCCCCCGATACGCAGTATTTT.

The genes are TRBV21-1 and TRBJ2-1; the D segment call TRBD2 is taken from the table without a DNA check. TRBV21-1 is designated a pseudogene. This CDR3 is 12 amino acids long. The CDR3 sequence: CARSTSPNEQFF. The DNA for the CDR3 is TGTGCCAGATCGACTTCCCCCAATGAGCAGTTCTTC.

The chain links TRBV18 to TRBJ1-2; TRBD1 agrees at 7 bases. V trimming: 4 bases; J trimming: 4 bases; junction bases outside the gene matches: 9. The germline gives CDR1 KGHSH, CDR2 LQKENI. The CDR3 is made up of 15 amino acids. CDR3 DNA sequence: TGTGCCAGCTCACTGTCGCAGGGGGTATTCTATGGCTACACCTTC. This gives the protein CASSLSQGVFYGYTF.

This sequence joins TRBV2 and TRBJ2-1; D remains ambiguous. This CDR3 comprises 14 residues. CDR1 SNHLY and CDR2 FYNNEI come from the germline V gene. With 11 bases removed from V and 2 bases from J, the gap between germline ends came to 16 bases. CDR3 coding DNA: TGTGCCCAAGCTATAGCCCCTGCCTACAATGAGCAGTTCTTC. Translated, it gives CAQAIAPAYNEQFF. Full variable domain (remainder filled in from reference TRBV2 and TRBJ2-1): EPEVTQTPSHQVTQMGQEVILRCVPISNHLYFYWYRQILGQKVEFLVSFYNNEISEKSEIFDDQFSVERPDGSNFTLKIRSTKLEDSAMYFCAQAIAPAYNEQFFGPGTRLTVL.

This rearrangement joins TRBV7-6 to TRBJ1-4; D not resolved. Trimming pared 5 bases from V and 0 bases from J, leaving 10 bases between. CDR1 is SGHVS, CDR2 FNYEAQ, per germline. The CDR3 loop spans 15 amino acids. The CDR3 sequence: CASSRMATTNEKLFF. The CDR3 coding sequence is TGTGCCAGCAGCCGCATGGCCACAACTAATGAAAAACTGTTTTTT. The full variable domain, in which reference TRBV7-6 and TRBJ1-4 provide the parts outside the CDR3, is GAGVSQSPRYKVTKRGQDVALRCDPISGHVSLYWYRQALGQGPEFLTYFNYEAQQDKSGLPNDRFSAERPEGSISTLTIQRTEQRDSAMYRCASSRMATTNEKLFFGSGTQLSVL.

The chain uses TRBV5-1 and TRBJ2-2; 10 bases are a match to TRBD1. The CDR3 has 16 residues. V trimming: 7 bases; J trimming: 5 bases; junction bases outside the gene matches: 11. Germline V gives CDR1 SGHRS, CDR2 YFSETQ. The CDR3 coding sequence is TGCGCCAGCCGAGAGACAGGGGGCGAGTATACCGGGGAGCTGTTTTTT. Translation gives CASRETGGEYTGELFF.

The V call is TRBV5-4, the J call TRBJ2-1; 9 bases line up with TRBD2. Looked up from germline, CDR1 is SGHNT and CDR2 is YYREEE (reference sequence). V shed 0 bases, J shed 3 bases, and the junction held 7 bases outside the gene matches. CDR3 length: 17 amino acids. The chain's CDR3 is CASSLVGGRAGYNEQFF. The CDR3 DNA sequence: TGTGCCAGCAGCTTGGTTGGCGGGAGGGCCGGCTACAATGAGCAGTTCTTC.

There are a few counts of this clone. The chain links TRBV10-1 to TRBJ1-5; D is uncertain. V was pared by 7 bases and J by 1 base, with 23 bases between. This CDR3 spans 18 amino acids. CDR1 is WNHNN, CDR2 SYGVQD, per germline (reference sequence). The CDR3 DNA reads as TGCGCCAGCACCGGACGGGAGGGCCGAAATGGGAGCAATCAGCCCCAGCATTTT. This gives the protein CASTGREGRNGSNQPQHF.